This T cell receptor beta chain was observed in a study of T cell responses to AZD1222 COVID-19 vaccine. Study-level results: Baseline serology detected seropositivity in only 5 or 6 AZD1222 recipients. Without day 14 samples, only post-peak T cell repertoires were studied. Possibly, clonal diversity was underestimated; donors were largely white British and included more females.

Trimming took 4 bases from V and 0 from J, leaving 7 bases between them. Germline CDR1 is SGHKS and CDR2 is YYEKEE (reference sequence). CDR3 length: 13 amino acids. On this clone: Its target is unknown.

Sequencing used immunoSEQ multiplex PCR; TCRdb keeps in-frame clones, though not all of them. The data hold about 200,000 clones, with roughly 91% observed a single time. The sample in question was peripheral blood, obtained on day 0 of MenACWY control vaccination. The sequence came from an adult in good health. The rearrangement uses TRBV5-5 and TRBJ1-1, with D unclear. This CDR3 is CASSPPLNTEAFF. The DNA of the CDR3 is TGTGCCAGCAGCCCCCCCTTGAACACTGAAGCTTTCTTT.